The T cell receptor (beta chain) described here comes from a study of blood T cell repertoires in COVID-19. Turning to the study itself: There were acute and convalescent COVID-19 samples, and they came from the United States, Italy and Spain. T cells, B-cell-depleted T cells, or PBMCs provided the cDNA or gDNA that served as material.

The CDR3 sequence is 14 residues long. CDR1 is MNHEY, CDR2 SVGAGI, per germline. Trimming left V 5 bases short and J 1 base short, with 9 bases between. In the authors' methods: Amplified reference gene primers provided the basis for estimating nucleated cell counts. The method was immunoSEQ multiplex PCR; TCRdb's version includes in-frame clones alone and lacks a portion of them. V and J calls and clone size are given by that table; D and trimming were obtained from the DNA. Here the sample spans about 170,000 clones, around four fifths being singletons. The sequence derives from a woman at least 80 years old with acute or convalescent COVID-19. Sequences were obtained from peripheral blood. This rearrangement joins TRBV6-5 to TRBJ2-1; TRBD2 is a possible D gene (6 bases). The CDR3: CASSHRGSYNEQFF. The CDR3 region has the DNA TGTGCCAGCAGTCACCGGGGGTCCTACAATGAGCAGTTCTTC.